This T cell receptor beta chain was captured by sequencing in a study of Tregs in tolerant kidney transplant recipients. Method: immunoSEQ multiplex PCR; TCRdb's copy keeps in-frame clones and lacks some. The data contain around 230,000 clones, more than 65% of them seen just once; the ten biggest clones take up about 0.58%. To note about this clone: Its matching antigen is unknown.

Unstimulated Tregs (CD4+CD25+CD127-) and CD4+CD25- non-Tregs were sorted from PBMCs. General study points: The small number of patients limits these findings pending further validation.

The ends lost 1 base at V and 5 bases at J; junction bases unmatched: 9. Germline V gene lookup returns CDR1 MNHNS and CDR2 SASEGT. The CDR3 totals 16 residues. The sequencing sample was made of CD4+ T cells from blood. The chain links TRBV6-1 to TRBJ2-5, with TRBD1 matching 8 bases. The origin of this receptor is a human donor in good health. The CDR3 sequence: CASSEGHPGQVETQYF. The CDR3 DNA follows: TGTGCCAGCAGTGAAGGGCACCCGGGACAGGTGGAGACCCAGTACTTC.